This T cell receptor (beta chain) originates from a study of T cells in localized non-small cell lung cancer. Study results and limitations: In adjacent lung appeared a median about 57 of the top 100 tumor clones. T cell clonality was highest in uninvolved adjacent lung, above tumor.

Only in-frame clones appear in the TCRdb table, and some are missing; sequencing was by immunoSEQ multiplex PCR. This table holds about 6,300 clones, 35% to 50% found once. There are a few counts of this clone. The antigen is undetermined. Germline-derived CDR1 and CDR2 are SGHVS and FNYEAQ. V lost 6 bases, J lost 5 bases, and 13 bases lay in between. The CDR3 covers 14 residues. Material: lung tumor tissue, obtained before any cancer treatment. This clonotype was obtained from a woman aged 40-75 years with stage II squamous cell lung carcinoma. The chain has TRBV7-6 and TRBJ2-2, with TRBD1 as a possible D gene (6 bases). The CDR3 coding sequence is TGTGCCAGCAGATCGACAGGCGTAACCGGGGAGCTGTTTTTT. As protein: CASRSTGVTGELFF. Combining the CDR3 with reference TRBV7-6 and TRBJ2-2 gives the whole variable domain GAGVSQSPRYKVTKRGQDVALRCDPISGHVSLYWYRQALGQGPEFLTYFNYEAQQDKSGLPNDRFSAERPEGSISTLTIQRTEQRDSAMYRCASRSTGVTGELFFGEGSRLTVL.